This section outlines one TCR beta chain sequence together with its context. Its target is unknown. In the library, individual cDNA molecules carried attached unique molecular identifiers. MiXCR, run by TCRdb on the 5' RACE reads, gives a single entry per CDR3 protein. The table has 20,000 to 25,000 distinct CDR3 sequences, approximately 4.6% seen once. The sample originates from a study of early T cells in non-severe SARS-CoV-2 infection. Findings of the study overall: In VDJdb matching, anti-spike CD8 responses were favored while private and CD4 specificities went missing.

Germline V lookup: CDR1 SGDLS, CDR2 YYNGEE. Trimming shortened V by 0 bases and J by 1 base, and 7 bases separated the two germline ends. This CDR3 has 14 residues. The chain is built from TRBV9 and TRBJ2-5; D is undetermined. The clonotype comes from an adult who was a healthcare worker with PCR-confirmed SARS-CoV-2 infection or an uninfected control (not recorded which). The sample was whole blood. This chain's CDR3 is CASSVEDGQETQYF. CDR3 nucleotides: TGTGCCAGCAGCGTAGAGGACGGCCAAGAGACCCAGTACTTC.